These 27 T cell receptor beta chains were sequenced from one sample in a study of blood T cell repertoires in COVID-19. Only in-frame clones appear in the TCRdb table, and some are missing; sequencing was by immunoSEQ multiplex PCR. The data hold 130,000 or so clones, with 70% to 90% observed a single time. Specimen: peripheral blood. Source of these receptors: a man between 40 and 49 years old with acute or convalescent COVID-19.

The chain joins TRBV28 to TRBJ1-4; TRBD1 agrees at 8 bases. Germline V gene lookup returns CDR1 MDHEN and CDR2 SYDVKM. There are 15 residues in the CDR3. J was trimmed by 5 bases and V by 3 bases; bases with no gene match: 5. CDR3 protein: CASSLRTGPNEKLFF. The CDR3 DNA reads TGTGCCAGCAGTTTGAGGACAGGGCCAAATGAAAAACTGTTTTTT.

A single count supports this clone. The chain combines TRBV11-2 with TRBJ1-6; a weak D match, TRBD1 (6 bases). CDR1 and CDR2 (germline): SGHAT, FQNNGV. With 3 bases removed from V and 7 bases from J, the gap between germline ends came to 10 bases. The CDR3 length is 14 residues. CDR3 sequence reads: CASSLGGPNSPLHF. Here the CDR3 DNA reads TGTGCCAGCAGCTTGGGGGGGCCCAATTCACCCCTCCACTTT.

This rearrangement joins TRBV19 to TRBJ2-2; D might be TRBD1 (5 bases). V was pared by 4 bases and J by 7 bases, with 16 bases between. CDR3 size: 15 residues. CDR1 LNHDA and CDR2 SQIVND come from the germline V gene (reference sequence). The CDR3 nucleotides are TGTGCCAGTAGTAATTGGGGCAGATCCGACGGGGAGCTGTTTTTT. This sequence encodes CASSNWGRSDGELFF.

The chain carries TRBV19 and TRBJ2-2; TRBD2 aligns across 8 bases. From germline, CDR1 is LNHDA and CDR2 SQIVND (reference sequence). This CDR3 has 18 amino acids. V was pared by 2 bases and J by 5 bases, with 13 bases of the junction left unmatched. The CDR3 loop is CASSIYQAISGATGELFF. The CDR3 DNA sequence: TGTGCCAGTAGTATATACCAGGCGATTAGCGGGGCGACCGGGGAGCTGTTTTTT.

J is TRBJ2-5 and V is TRBV4-2; D may be TRBD1 (5 bases). Trimming shortened V by 3 bases and J by 5 bases, and 10 bases separated the two germline ends. This CDR3 comprises 13 residues. Per the germline V gene, CDR1 is LGHNA and CDR2 is YNFKEQ. CDR3 in DNA: TGTGCCAGCAGCCAGGGGCAATGGGAGACCCAGTACTTC. Its protein is CASSQGQWETQYF.

This chain joins TRBV5-1 and TRBJ1-5, with D tentatively TRBD1 (6 bases). From germline, CDR1 is SGHRS and CDR2 YFSETQ. V gave up 4 bases and J gave up 9 bases, with 14 bases separating them. This CDR3 region has 13 residues. CDR3 sequence: CASSPAGAGPQHF. The CDR3 nucleotides read TGCGCCAGCAGCCCGGCAGGGGCCGGGCCCCAGCATTTT. The variable domain in full, with the rest retrieved from reference TRBV5-1 and TRBJ1-5, is KAGVTQTPRYLIKTRGQQVTLSCSPISGHRSVSWYQQTPGQGLQFLFEYFSETQRNKGNFPGRFSGRQFSNSRSEMNVSTLELGDSALYLCASSPAGAGPQHFGDGTRLSIL.

V is TRBV4-1 and J is TRBJ2-1, with 8 bases that match TRBD2. Per the germline V gene, CDR1 is MGHRA and CDR2 is YSYEKL. This CDR3 has 15 residues. V dropped 1 base and J dropped 5; count of bases not matched to a gene: 4. CDR3 bases: TGCGCCAGCAGCCAAGTACTAGCGGTACACAATGAGCAGTTCTTC. This codes for CASSQVLAVHNEQFF.

The chain has TRBV4-3 and TRBJ1-2; 7 bases map to TRBD1. CDR3 length: 15 amino acids. With V trimmed by 1 base and J by 2 bases, 4 bases remained unmatched. Germline V CDR1 and CDR2: LGHNA, YSLEER. The CDR3 DNA is TGCGCCAGCAGCCAAGCACAGGGGTTCAACTATGGCTACACCTTC. Translated, it gives CASSQAQGFNYGYTF.

The chain carries TRBV30 and TRBJ2-1; TRBD2 matches at 15 bases. V lost 6 bases, J lost 10 bases, and 10 bases stayed unmatched. This CDR3 is built from 15 residues. Germline-derived CDR1 and CDR2 are GTSNPN and SVGIG (reference sequence). The CDR3 is CACPIAGLAGGEQFF. In DNA, the CDR3 is TGTGCCTGCCCAATAGCGGGACTAGCGGGAGGCGAGCAGTTCTTC.

This chain connects TRBV6-5 to TRBJ1-1; D call uncertain. Trimming cost V 5 bases and J 1 base, with 14 bases left between them. The germline V gene has CDR1 MNHEY and CDR2 SVGAGI. This CDR3 region has 15 residues. The CDR3 here is CASSLRQGKNTEAFF. In nucleotides, the CDR3 is TGTGCCAGCAGTCTAAGACAAGGAAAGAACACTGAAGCTTTCTTT.

The chain employs TRBV7-2 and TRBJ1-5; D is possibly TRBD1 (5 bases). There are 16 residues in the CDR3. V gave up 5 bases and J gave up 2 bases, with 16 bases separating them. Germline values: CDR1 SGHTA, CDR2 FQGNSA. The CDR3 nucleotides read TGTGCCAGCAGCCCGCGGCTCGGGGGAGGCAATCAGCCCCAGCATTTT. It specifies CASSPRLGGGNQPQHF.

J is TRBJ2-1 and V is TRBV2; 7 positions agree with TRBD2. Trimming at V came to 11 bases and at J to 0 bases, leaving 7 bases not matched to a gene. The CDR3 has 14 residues. The germline V gene has CDR1 SNHLY and CDR2 FYNNEI. CDR3 in DNA: TGTGCCTCTCGACTAGCAAGCTCCTACAATGAGCAGTTCTTC. It encodes CASRLASSYNEQFF.

This clone occurred a few times. The gene calls are TRBV7-2 and TRBJ1-2, with D possibly being TRBD1 (6 bases). V was trimmed by 4 bases and J by 2 bases, leaving 17 bases between them. The CDR3 consists of 16 residues. The germline CDR1 and CDR2 sequences are SGHTA and FQGNSA. The DNA for the CDR3 is TGTGCCAGCAGCTCACGACCTAACCAGGGGAACTATGGCTACACCTTC. Amino acid sequence: CASSSRPNQGNYGYTF.

This clone came up once. The rearrangement uses TRBV11-2 and TRBJ2-1; TRBD1 matches at 8 bases. J was trimmed by 7 bases and V by 5 bases; bases with no gene match: 10. The CDR3 extends over 15 amino acids. The V gene's germline CDR1 is SGHAT and CDR2 FQNNGV. This CDR3 is CASSQRTGRENEQFF. CDR3 nucleotide sequence: TGTGCCAGCAGCCAAAGGACAGGGCGGGAAAATGAGCAGTTCTTC.

This clone was found once. The V gene is TRBV5-4, the J gene TRBJ2-3; 7 nucleotides agree with TRBD2. Trimming cost V 6 bases and J 0 bases; bases outside gene matches: 7. This CDR3 comprises 15 residues. From germline, CDR1 is SGHNT and CDR2 YYREEE (reference sequence). In nucleotides, the CDR3 is TGTGCCAGCAAACCGGGAGGCCCTAGCACAGATACGCAGTATTTT. This sequence encodes CASKPGGPSTDTQYF.

This clone was observed a handful of times. The rearrangement joins TRBV6-5 to TRBJ1-6, with 7 bases matching TRBD1. V was clipped by 6 bases and J by 7 bases; unmatched bases: 9. Germline V gene lookup returns CDR1 MNHEY and CDR2 SVGAGI. This CDR3 has 15 amino acids. The CDR3 protein is CASRPVGGQNSPLHF. In DNA form, the CDR3 reads TGTGCCAGCAGACCGGTCGGGGGACAGAATTCACCCCTCCACTTT.

The genes are TRBV30 and TRBJ1-4, with a possible D match to TRBD1 (5 bases). The V and J ends lost 4 bases and 7 bases respectively, with 16 bases between them. Looked up from germline, CDR1 is GTSNPN and CDR2 is SVGIG (reference sequence). CDR3 length: 14 residues. As DNA, the CDR3 is TGTGCCTGGAATCTCGGGCAGGGTGGTGAAAAACTGTTTTTT. Translation: CAWNLGQGGEKLFF.

The rearrangement links TRBV27 to TRBJ2-3; tentatively, D is TRBD2 (6 bases). The CDR3 contains 16 residues. Per the germline V gene, CDR1 is MNHEY and CDR2 is SMNVEV (reference sequence). V lost 3 bases, J lost 2 bases, and 15 bases lay in between. The CDR3 DNA reads as TGTGCCAGCAGTTTTCGTCTAGGGAGGTACACAGATACGCAGTATTTT. This codes for CASSFRLGRYTDTQYF.

This chain joins TRBV7-9 and TRBJ2-3; TRBD2 matches at 7 bases. The germline gives CDR1 SEHNR, CDR2 FQNEAQ (reference sequence). CDR3 length: 16 amino acids. The ends lost 7 bases at V and 3 bases at J; junction bases unmatched: 13. The CDR3 DNA follows: TGTGCCAGCAACCTGGCGGGTTGGCGGGAGACAGATACGCAGTATTTT. Translation: CASNLAGWRETDTQYF.

The chain is built from TRBV10-3 and TRBJ1-1; D unresolved. V was shortened by 3 bases and J by 6 bases, with 14 bases between the two germline ends. The CDR3 extends over 14 amino acids. The germline V gene has CDR1 ENHRY and CDR2 SYGVKD. The CDR3 region is CAISDPNGGPEAFF. The CDR3, as DNA: TGTGCCATCAGTGACCCAAACGGCGGTCCTGAAGCTTTCTTT.

This chain joins TRBV19 and TRBJ1-3; perhaps TRBD1 as D (6 bases). The CDR3 extends over 14 amino acids. Germline assignment: CDR1 LNHDA and CDR2 SQIVND (reference sequence). V was trimmed by 5 bases and J by 4 bases, leaving 12 bases between them. The CDR3 nucleotides are TGTGCCAGTAGTTTTCGAGACAGGGGAAACACCATATATTTT. Encoded protein: CASSFRDRGNTIYF. Based on the CDR3 plus reference TRBV19 and TRBJ1-3, the full variable domain is DGGITQSPKYLFRKEGQNVTLSCEQNLNHDAMYWYRQDPGQGLRLIYYSQIVNDFQKGDIAEGYSVSREKKESFPLTVTSAQKNPTAFYLCASSFRDRGNTIYFGEGSWLTVV.

This clone was counted a single time. DNA of the CDR3: TGTGCCACCGCGGACAGCACCGGGGAGCTGTTTTTT. Translated, it gives CATADSTGELFF. The chain is built from TRBV24-1 and TRBJ2-2; perhaps TRBD1 as D (6 bases). The germline V gene has CDR1 KGHDR and CDR2 SFDVKD. This CDR3 contains 12 residues. V shed 9 bases and J shed 4 bases, with 8 bases lying between them.

This chain joins TRBV20-1 and TRBJ1-2; D possibly corresponds to TRBD1 (6 bases). Germline assignment: CDR1 DFQATT and CDR2 SNEGSKA (reference sequence). V was cut by 3 bases and J by 7 bases, with 21 bases left in between. The CDR3 extends over 15 amino acids. CDR3 protein: CSASPHRQVFSGYTF. CDR3 nucleotides: TGCAGTGCTAGTCCCCATCGACAGGTGTTCTCTGGCTACACCTTC.

As for this clone: Within the sample, other DNA sequences also encode this same CDR3. The J gene is TRBJ1-5, the V gene TRBV19; 10 nucleotides line up with TRBD1. The V segment lost 1 base and the J segment 5 bases; nucleotides outside the gene matches: 2. The CDR3 totals 15 residues. Looked up from germline, CDR1 is LNHDA and CDR2 is SQIVND (reference sequence). The CDR3 here is CASSIGTGGYQPQHF. CDR3 in DNA: TGTGCCAGTAGTATAGGGACAGGGGGGTATCAGCCCCAGCATTTT.

The chain employs TRBV7-3 and TRBJ2-3; the match to TRBD2 covers 12 bases. This CDR3 has 16 amino acids. Germline V CDR1 and CDR2: SGHTA, FQGTGA. V shed 5 bases, J shed 3 bases, and the junction held 6 bases outside the gene matches. CDR3 loop: CASSVALAGGTDTQYF. DNA of the CDR3: TGTGCCAGCAGCGTAGCGCTAGCGGGGGGGACAGATACGCAGTATTTT.

The genes are TRBV6-6 and TRBJ1-6; 10 nucleotides align to TRBD1. V lost 2 bases and J lost 10; bases outside the gene matches: 5. The germline CDR1 and CDR2 sequences are MNHNY and SVGAGI (reference sequence). The CDR3 contains 15 residues. In DNA, the CDR3 is TGTGCCAGCAGTTACCCCGGGACAGGGGAATCACCCCTCCACTTT. Residues: CASSYPGTGESPLHF.

The rearrangement links TRBV5-1 to TRBJ2-3; 13 nucleotides agree with TRBD2. The V gene end was trimmed by 2 bases and the J gene end by 2 bases; junction bases not matched to a gene: 2. The CDR3 loop spans 16 amino acids. CDR1 and CDR2 (germline): SGHRS, YFSETQ. CDR3 sequence (DNA): TGCGCCAGCAGCTTACTAGCGGGAGGGCCCACAGATACGCAGTATTTT. This codes for CASSLLAGGPTDTQYF.